A selection of T cell receptor beta chains follows, all from one sample in a study of OX40 agonist ivuxolimab in advanced cancers. Profiling relied on immunoSEQ multiplex PCR, and the TCRdb table lists in-frame clones only, not all of them. This table has approximately 70,000 clones, about 90% appearing once. Here the sequenced sample was CD4+ or CD8+ T cells sorted from blood, taken in a trial of the OX40 agonist ivuxolimab. The receptors here all came from an adult with an advanced solid tumor such as melanoma, head and neck, liver or kidney cancer. The CDR3 runs from the conserved cysteine through the conserved F or W. The order of the fields is D gene, clone size, V gene, J gene, CDR3 protein, CDR3 DNA. A D gene is named only where the DNA matches it firmly. The size field is filled for only some rows; it gives once, few, many or a size class.

d_call: .; clone_size: .; v_call: TRBV2; j_call: TRBJ2-7; cdr3_aa: CASRAGLTNLYEQYF; cdr3_nt: TGTGCCAGCAGAGCCGGACTAACTAACCTCTACGAGCAGTACTTC
d_call: TRBD2; clone_size: .; v_call: TRBV13; j_call: TRBJ2-3; cdr3_aa: CASSVQLAGGGDTQYF; cdr3_nt: TGTGCCAGCAGCGTGCAACTAGCGGGAGGCGGGGATACGCAGTATTTT
d_call: .; clone_size: once; v_call: TRBV5-1; j_call: TRBJ1-2; cdr3_aa: CASSSSGASNYGYTF; cdr3_nt: TGCGCCAGCAGCTCCTCAGGGGCCTCTAACTATGGCTACACCTTC
d_call: TRBD1; clone_size: .; v_call: TRBV11-3; j_call: TRBJ1-1; cdr3_aa: CASSPGTGDTEAFF; cdr3_nt: TGTGCCAGCAGCCCCGGGACAGGGGACACTGAAGCTTTCTTT
d_call: TRBD2; clone_size: few; v_call: TRBV4-2; j_call: TRBJ2-2; cdr3_aa: CASSQALQRGTGELFF; cdr3_nt: TGTGCCAGCAGCCAAGCTCTCCAGCGGGGCACCGGGGAGCTGTTTTTT
d_call: TRBD1; clone_size: .; v_call: TRBV19; j_call: TRBJ2-7; cdr3_aa: CASSIGEDREDYEQYF; cdr3_nt: TGTGCCAGTAGTATAGGTGAGGACAGGGAAGACTACGAGCAGTACTTC
d_call: .; clone_size: .; v_call: TRBV2; j_call: TRBJ2-1; cdr3_aa: CASSVFRNGEQFF; cdr3_nt: TGTGCCAGCAGTGTCTTTCGTAATGGTGAGCAGTTCTTC
d_call: TRBD2; clone_size: .; v_call: TRBV6-6; j_call: TRBJ2-7; cdr3_aa: CASSPPGGAGANEQYF; cdr3_nt: TGTGCCAGCAGTCCCCCCGGGGGAGCGGGAGCAAACGAGCAGTACTTC
d_call: .; clone_size: .; v_call: TRBV5-8; j_call: TRBJ1-4; cdr3_aa: CASSLGGVGEKLFF; cdr3_nt: TGTGCCAGCAGCTTGGGGGGGGTTGGCGAAAAACTGTTTTTT
d_call: TRBD2; clone_size: .; v_call: TRBV7-6; j_call: TRBJ2-1; cdr3_aa: CASRVASGGYNEQFF; cdr3_nt: TGTGCCAGCAGGGTAGCTAGCGGGGGCTACAATGAGCAGTTCTTC
d_call: .; clone_size: .; v_call: TRBV18; j_call: TRBJ2-1; cdr3_aa: CASSPQDSSYNEQFF; cdr3_nt: TGTGCCAGCTCACCTCAGGACAGCTCCTACAATGAGCAGTTCTTC
d_call: TRBD2; clone_size: .; v_call: TRBV7-2; j_call: TRBJ2-5; cdr3_aa: CASSLLAGGRGQETQYF; cdr3_nt: TGTGCCAGCAGCTTACTAGCGGGAGGAAGGGGACAAGAGACCCAGTACTTC
d_call: .; clone_size: .; v_call: TRBV14; j_call: TRBJ2-7; cdr3_aa: CASSHGQTSLTYEQYF; cdr3_nt: TGTGCCAGCAGCCACGGCCAGACTAGTTTGACCTACGAGCAGTACTTC
d_call: TRBD2; clone_size: .; v_call: TRBV27; j_call: TRBJ2-5; cdr3_aa: CASSTSTGGPKTQYF; cdr3_nt: TGTGCCAGCAGTACCTCTACGGGAGGGCCGAAGACCCAGTACTTC
d_call: TRBD1; clone_size: .; v_call: TRBV29-1; j_call: TRBJ2-2; cdr3_aa: CSVQGASNTGELFF; cdr3_nt: TGCAGCGTCCAGGGGGCGTCAAACACCGGGGAGCTGTTTTTT
d_call: TRBD1; clone_size: .; v_call: TRBV20-1; j_call: TRBJ1-1; cdr3_aa: CSASQGLEAFF; cdr3_nt: TGCAGTGCTTCACAGGGGTTAGAAGCTTTCTTT